This T cell receptor (beta chain) was sequenced during a study of identical twins. General study points: There were fewer insertions in abundant cord blood beta clonotypes, but memory repertoires showed no such pattern. Twins' excess sharing was less marked for out-of-frame beta sequences. Compared with unrelated sharing, twin-shared out-of-frame alpha sequences had more low-probability sequences.

Germline V gene data show CDR1 as MGHDK and CDR2 as SYGVNS. Between the trimmed V and J ends, which lost 2 bases and 8 bases, there was a span of 15 bases. The CDR3 covers 14 residues. As regards this clonotype: Its specificity is not known.

Unique molecular identifiers were in the cDNA, with template-switch universal primer binding. TCRdb recomputed calls from the 5' RACE reads with MiXCR, one row per CDR3 protein. The sample gives around 1.7 million distinct CDR3 sequences, roughly 35% of which show up once; over 0.25% is in the top ten. The receptor was derived from a newborn girl in good health. The sequenced material came from cord blood. This chain links TRBV25-1 with TRBJ1-2; D gene unclear. The CDR3 reads CASSENRAGDGYTF. The DNA of the CDR3 is TGTGCCAGCAGTGAAAATAGGGCGGGAGACGGCTACACCTTC.